The clone carrying this T cell receptor (beta chain) was counted ten times or more. Its antigen is not known. This record belongs to a study of response to subunit inactivated influenza vaccine. General study points: Authors suggested each seasonal flu vaccination may recruit only limited numbers of new T cells.

TCRdb independently ran MiXCR on the RT-PCR reads; one entry per CDR3 protein. Of hundreds of thousands of distinct CDR3 sequences listed, 14% were seen once; the top ten hold less than 8.5%. The CDR3 spans 14 residues. In germline, CDR1 is MNHEY, CDR2 SVGAGI. Trimming left V 4 bases short and J 2 bases short, with 12 bases between. The material sequenced was PBMCs from blood, taken around 14 days before vaccination. The TCR was taken from a man aged 45-65 years who received an inactivated influenza vaccine. This chain links TRBV6-5 with TRBJ2-7; possibly TRBD1 or TRBD2 for D (5 bases each). The CDR3 sequence: CASSSGTATYEQYF. CDR3 coding DNA: TGTGCCAGCAGTTCTGGGACCGCTACCTACGAGCAGTACTTC.